A single sample gave rise to the 12 T cell receptor beta chains below, sequenced in a study of shared clonotypes between healthy human individuals. Sequencing used immunoSEQ multiplex PCR; TCRdb keeps in-frame clones, though not all of them. The sample shows about 1 million clones, about 75% of them seen only once. Material for sequencing was memory CD4+ T cells sorted from blood. As for subset: CD45RA-negative fraction. These receptors all stem from a man younger than 35 in good health.

The chain recombines TRBV28 with TRBJ1-2, with no clear D. The CDR3 covers 13 residues. Trimming pared 5 bases from V and 10 bases from J, leaving 17 bases between. Germline lookup yields CDR1 MDHEN and CDR2 SYDVKM. CDR3 sequence reads: CASSAWTAIDYTF. CDR3 coding DNA: TGTGCCAGCAGTGCCTGGACGGCTATTGACTACACCTTC.

This rearrangement joins TRBV19 to TRBJ2-4; tentatively, D is TRBD2 (6 bases). Per the germline V gene, CDR1 is LNHDA and CDR2 is SQIVND (reference sequence). The CDR3 consists of 15 residues. The ends were cut back, 5 bases at V and 4 bases at J, with 15 bases in the middle. CDR3 sequence (DNA): TGTGCCAGTAGTGCGCGGGCGGGGCAAAAAAACATTCAGTACTTC. Its protein is CASSARAGQKNIQYF. The complete variable domain, with remaining parts taken from reference TRBV19 and TRBJ2-4, reads DGGITQSPKYLFRKEGQNVTLSCEQNLNHDAMYWYRQDPGQGLRLIYYSQIVNDFQKGDIAEGYSVSREKKESFPLTVTSAQKNPTAFYLCASSARAGQKNIQYFGAGTRLSVL.

On this clone itself: Other DNA sequences in the same sample also yield this CDR3. The CDR3 DNA sequence: TGTGCCAGCAGTACAGGCGGGAACTATGGCTACACCTTC. Translated: CASSTGGNYGYTF. The J gene is TRBJ1-2, the V gene TRBV6-5, with D perhaps matching TRBD1 (5 bases). The V end lost 5 bases, the J end lost 2 bases, and 9 bases lay between the germline ends. The CDR3 has 13 amino acids. The germline CDR1 and CDR2 sequences are MNHEY and SVGAGI.

In its sample, this clone was seen a few times. CDR3 sequence: CASSDGNTGELFF. The CDR3 nucleotides are TGCGCCAGCAGTGACGGGAACACCGGGGAGCTGTTTTTT. The genes are TRBV10-1 and TRBJ2-2; the D is unclear. CDR3 length: 13 amino acids. The germline gives CDR1 WNHNN, CDR2 SYGVQD (reference sequence). V shed 3 bases and J shed 1 base, with 3 bases lying between them.

The chain couples TRBV11-1 to TRBJ2-5, with D hard to call. From germline, CDR1 is SGHAT and CDR2 FQDESV (reference sequence). Trimming removed 5 bases at V and 5 bases at J, with 6 bases between. The CDR3 totals 11 residues. CDR3: CASSLLETQYF. The CDR3 region has the DNA TGTGCCAGCAGCCTCCTGGAGACCCAGTACTTC.

The V gene is TRBV6-6, the J gene TRBJ1-2; no clear D. In germline, CDR1 is MNHNY, CDR2 SVGAGI (reference sequence). The V gene lost 2 bases and the J gene lost 3 bases, with 10 bases spanning the gap. The CDR3 consists of 14 residues. Here the CDR3 DNA reads TGTGCCAGCAGTTACGGATCGGGAGACTATGGCTACACCTTC. As protein: CASSYGSGDYGYTF.

This clone showed up just a few times. This rearrangement joins TRBV25-1 to TRBJ1-3, with 10 bases lining up with TRBD1. CDR1 and CDR2 from the germline V gene are MGHDK and SYGVNS. This CDR3 comprises 17 residues. V shed 2 bases and J 1 base; nucleotides not matched to a gene: 5. The CDR3: CASSEADRGPSGNTIYF. The CDR3 DNA sequence: TGTGCCAGCAGTGAAGCAGACAGGGGGCCGTCTGGAAACACCATATATTTT.

V is TRBV7-6 and J is TRBJ1-3; possible D gene TRBD1, 6 bases. Trimming shortened V by 1 base and J by 0 bases, and 16 bases separated the two germline ends. The length of the CDR3 is 18 residues. In germline, CDR1 is SGHVS, CDR2 FNYEAQ. The CDR3 nucleotides read TGTGCCAGCAGCTTAGGCGTCCCGGGACAAAGCTCTGGAAACACCATATATTTT. Its translation is CASSLGVPGQSSGNTIYF.

Concerning this clone: Other DNA sequences in the same sample also yield this CDR3. V and J are TRBV20-1 and TRBJ2-3; D gene unclear. The length of the CDR3 is 11 residues. Germline assignment: CDR1 DFQATT and CDR2 SNEGSKA (reference sequence). V lost 5 bases, J lost 1 base, and 4 bases lay in between. The CDR3 protein is CSAPRTDTQYF. CDR3 nucleotides: TGCAGTGCTCCACGCACAGATACGCAGTATTTT.

V gene TRBV7-8 combines with J gene TRBJ2-2; 7 bases line up with TRBD2. Looked up from germline, CDR1 is SGHVS and CDR2 is FQNEAQ. The CDR3 covers 14 residues. V lost 2 bases, J lost 5 bases, and 2 bases stayed unmatched. The CDR3 region is CASSLTGGTGELFF. CDR3 nucleotide sequence: TGTGCCAGCAGCTTAACGGGAGGTACCGGGGAGCTGTTTTTT. The entire variable domain, with the rest obtained from reference TRBV7-8 and TRBJ2-2, is as follows: GAGVSQSPRYKVAKRGQDVALRCDPISGHVSLFWYQQALGQGPEFLTYFQNEAQLDKSGLPSDRFFAERPEGSVSTLKIQRTQQEDSAVYLCASSLTGGTGELFFGEGSRLTVL.

The chain links TRBV7-9 to TRBJ1-4; 9 nucleotides line up with TRBD1. V shed 7 bases and J 8 bases; nucleotides not matched to a gene: 8. The CDR3 is made up of 14 amino acids. Germline V CDR1 and CDR2: SEHNR, FQNEAQ (reference sequence). The CDR3 protein is CASILQGAGEKLFF. The DNA for the CDR3 is TGTGCCAGCATCCTACAGGGGGCAGGAGAAAAACTGTTTTTT.

The chain recombines TRBV4-3 with TRBJ2-7; TRBD2 is a possible D gene (6 bases). V lost 3 bases, J lost 0 bases, and 9 bases lay in between. The germline V gene encodes CDR1 LGHNA and CDR2 YSLEER. This CDR3 is built from 14 residues. This chain's CDR3 is CASSHWTTSYEQYF. The CDR3 nucleotides read TGCGCCAGCAGCCATTGGACTACCTCCTACGAGCAGTACTTC.